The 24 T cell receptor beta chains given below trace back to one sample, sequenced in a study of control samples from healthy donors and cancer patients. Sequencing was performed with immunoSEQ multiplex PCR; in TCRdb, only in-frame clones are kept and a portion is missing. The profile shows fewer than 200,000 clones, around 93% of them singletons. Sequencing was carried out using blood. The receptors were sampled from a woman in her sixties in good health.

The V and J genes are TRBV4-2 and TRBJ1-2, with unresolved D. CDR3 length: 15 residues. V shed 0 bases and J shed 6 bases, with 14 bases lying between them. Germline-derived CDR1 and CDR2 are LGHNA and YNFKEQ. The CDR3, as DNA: TGTGCCAGCAGCCAAGATCTAGTTCGTCAAGATGGCTACACCTTC. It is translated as CASSQDLVRQDGYTF.

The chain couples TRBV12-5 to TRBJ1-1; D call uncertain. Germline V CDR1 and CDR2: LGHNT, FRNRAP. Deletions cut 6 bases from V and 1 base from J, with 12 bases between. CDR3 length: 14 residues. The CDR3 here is CASGRLSGNTEAFF. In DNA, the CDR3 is TGTGCTAGTGGCCGTCTATCGGGGAACACTGAAGCTTTCTTT. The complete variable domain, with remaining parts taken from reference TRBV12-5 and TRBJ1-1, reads DARVTQTPRHKVTEMGQEVTMRCQPILGHNTVFWYRQTMMQGLELLAYFRNRAPLDDSGMPKDRFSAEMPDATLATLKIQPSEPRDSAVYFCASGRLSGNTEAFFGQGTRLTVV.

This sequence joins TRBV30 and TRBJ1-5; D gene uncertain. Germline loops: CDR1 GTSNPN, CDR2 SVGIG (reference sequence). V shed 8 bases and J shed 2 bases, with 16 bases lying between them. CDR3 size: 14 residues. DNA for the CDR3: TGTGCCCTCACTCCCGGAGGAGGCAATCAGCCCCAGCATTTT. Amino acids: CALTPGGGNQPQHF.

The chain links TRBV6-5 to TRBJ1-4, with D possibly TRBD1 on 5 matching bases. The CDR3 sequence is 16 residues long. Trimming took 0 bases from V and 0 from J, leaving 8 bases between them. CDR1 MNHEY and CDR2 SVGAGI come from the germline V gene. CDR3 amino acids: CASSYSGGATNEKLFF. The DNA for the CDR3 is TGTGCCAGCAGTTACTCGGGGGGTGCAACTAATGAAAAACTGTTTTTT.

The CDR3 nucleotides are TGTGCCAGCAGTGATTCAACAGGGGGAGGCTACACCTTC. Encoded protein: CASSDSTGGGYTF. The chain links TRBV6-4 to TRBJ1-2; 8 nucleotides line up with TRBD1. The junction had 5 bases not matched to a gene; V was cut back by 3 bases and J by 8 bases. The CDR3 runs to 13 residues. Germline CDR1 MRHNA, CDR2 SNTAGT.

In DNA form, the CDR3 reads TGTGCCAGCAGCCCCTGGGAGACTAACACTGAAGCTTTCTTT. This codes for CASSPWETNTEAFF. The chain carries TRBV5-8 and TRBJ1-1, with D uncertain. V was trimmed by 4 bases and J by 2 bases, leaving 12 bases between them. Germline V CDR1 and CDR2: SGHTS, YDEGEE. The CDR3 totals 14 residues.

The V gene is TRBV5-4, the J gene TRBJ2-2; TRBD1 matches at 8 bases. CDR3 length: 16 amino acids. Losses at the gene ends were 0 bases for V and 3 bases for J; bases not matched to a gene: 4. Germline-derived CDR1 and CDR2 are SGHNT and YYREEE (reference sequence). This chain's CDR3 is CASSLANRGDTGELFF. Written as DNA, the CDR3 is TGTGCCAGCAGCTTGGCGAACAGGGGGGACACCGGGGAGCTGTTTTTT.

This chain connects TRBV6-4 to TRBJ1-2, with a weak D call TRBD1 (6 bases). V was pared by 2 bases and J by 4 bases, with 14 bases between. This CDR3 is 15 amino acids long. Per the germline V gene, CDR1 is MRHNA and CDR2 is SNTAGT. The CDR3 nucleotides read TGTGCCAGCAGTGACGGGGGGGCGCAGGGCTATGGCTACACCTTC. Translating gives CASSDGGAQGYGYTF.

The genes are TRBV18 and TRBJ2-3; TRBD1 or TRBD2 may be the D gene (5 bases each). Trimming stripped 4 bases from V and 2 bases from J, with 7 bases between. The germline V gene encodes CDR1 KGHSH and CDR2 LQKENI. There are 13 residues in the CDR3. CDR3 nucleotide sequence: TGTGCCAGCTCACGGGGGTCCACAGATACGCAGTATTTT. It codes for CASSRGSTDTQYF.

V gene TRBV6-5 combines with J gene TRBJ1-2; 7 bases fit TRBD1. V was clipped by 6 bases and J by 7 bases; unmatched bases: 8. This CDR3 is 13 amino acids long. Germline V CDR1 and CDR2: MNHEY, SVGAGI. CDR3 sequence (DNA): TGTGCCAGCAGCGTAGACAGGGTGGTTGGCTACACCTTC. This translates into CASSVDRVVGYTF.

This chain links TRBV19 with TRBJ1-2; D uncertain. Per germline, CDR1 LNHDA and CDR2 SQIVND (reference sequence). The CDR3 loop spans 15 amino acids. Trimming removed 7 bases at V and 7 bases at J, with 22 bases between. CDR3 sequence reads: CASMEGSLDFGGYTF. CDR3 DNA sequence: TGTGCCAGTATGGAGGGTTCCTTAGATTTCGGTGGCTACACCTTC. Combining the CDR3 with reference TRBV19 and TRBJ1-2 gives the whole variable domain DGGITQSPKYLFRKEGQNVTLSCEQNLNHDAMYWYRQDPGQGLRLIYYSQIVNDFQKGDIAEGYSVSREKKESFPLTVTSAQKNPTAFYLCASMEGSLDFGGYTFGSGTRLTVV.

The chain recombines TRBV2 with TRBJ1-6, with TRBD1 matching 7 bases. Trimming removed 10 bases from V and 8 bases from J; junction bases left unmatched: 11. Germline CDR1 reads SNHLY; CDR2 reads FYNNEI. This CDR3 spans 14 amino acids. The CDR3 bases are TGTGCCACAGCCCCCGGACAGGCGGATTCACCCCTCCACTTT. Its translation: CATAPGQADSPLHF.

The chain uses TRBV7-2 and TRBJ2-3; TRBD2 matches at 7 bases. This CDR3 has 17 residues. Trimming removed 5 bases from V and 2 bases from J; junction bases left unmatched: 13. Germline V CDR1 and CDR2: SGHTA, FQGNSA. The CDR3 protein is CASSPRSGRGFTDTQYF. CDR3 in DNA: TGTGCCAGCAGCCCCCGGTCGGGGCGGGGGTTCACAGATACGCAGTATTTT. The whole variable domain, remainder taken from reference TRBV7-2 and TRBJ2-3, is GAGVSQSPSNKVTEKGKDVELRCDPISGHTALYWYRQSLGQGLEFLIYFQGNSAPDKSGLPSDRFSAERTGGSVSTLTIQRTQQEDSAVYLCASSPRSGRGFTDTQYFGPGTRLTVL.

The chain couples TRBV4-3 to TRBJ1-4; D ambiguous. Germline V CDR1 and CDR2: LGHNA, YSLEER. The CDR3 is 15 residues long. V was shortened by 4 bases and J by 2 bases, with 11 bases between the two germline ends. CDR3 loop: CASSRSITTNEKLFF. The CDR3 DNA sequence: TGCGCCAGCAGCCGAAGTATAACGACTAATGAAAAACTGTTTTTT.

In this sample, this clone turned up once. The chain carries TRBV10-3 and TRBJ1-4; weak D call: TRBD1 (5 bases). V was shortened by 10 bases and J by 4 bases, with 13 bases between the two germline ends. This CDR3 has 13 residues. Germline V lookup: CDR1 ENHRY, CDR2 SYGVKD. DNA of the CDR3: TGTGCCAGCACGGGGCCAAATAATGAAAAACTGTTTTTT. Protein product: CASTGPNNEKLFF.

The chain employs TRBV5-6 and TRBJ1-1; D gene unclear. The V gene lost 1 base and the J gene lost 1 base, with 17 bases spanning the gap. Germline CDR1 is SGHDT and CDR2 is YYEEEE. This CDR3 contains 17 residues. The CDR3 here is CASSLRRITLENTEAFF. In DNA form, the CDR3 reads TGTGCCAGCAGCTTGAGGCGGATTACTTTAGAGAACACTGAAGCTTTCTTT.

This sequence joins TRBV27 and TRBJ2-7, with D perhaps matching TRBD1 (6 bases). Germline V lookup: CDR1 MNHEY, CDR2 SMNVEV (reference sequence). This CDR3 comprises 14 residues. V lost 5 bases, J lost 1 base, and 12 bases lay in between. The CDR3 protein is CASSPLTGSYEQYF. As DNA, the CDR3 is TGTGCCAGCAGTCCACTGACAGGATCCTACGAGCAGTACTTC.

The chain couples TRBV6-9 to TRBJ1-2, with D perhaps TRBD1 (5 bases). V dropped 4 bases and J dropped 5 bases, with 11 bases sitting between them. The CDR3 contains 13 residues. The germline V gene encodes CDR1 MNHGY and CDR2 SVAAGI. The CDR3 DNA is TGTGCCAGCAGTTTCCTAAGGGGTTATGGCTACACCTTC. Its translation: CASSFLRGYGYTF.

In nucleotides, the CDR3 is TGTGCCAGCAGTGCGGGGACAGCAAACAATGAGCAGTTCTTC. Translated: CASSAGTANNEQFF. The chain combines TRBV2 with TRBJ2-1; 7 nucleotides match TRBD1. Losses at the gene ends were 4 bases for V and 5 bases for J; bases not matched to a gene: 5. Germline V gene lookup returns CDR1 SNHLY and CDR2 FYNNEI. The CDR3 extends over 14 amino acids.

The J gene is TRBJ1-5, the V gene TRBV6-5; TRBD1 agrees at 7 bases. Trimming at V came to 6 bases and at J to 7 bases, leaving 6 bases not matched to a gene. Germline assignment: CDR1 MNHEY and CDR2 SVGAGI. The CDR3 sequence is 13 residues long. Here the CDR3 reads CASRGTARQPQHF. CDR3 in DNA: TGTGCCAGCAGAGGGACAGCCCGGCAGCCCCAGCATTTT.

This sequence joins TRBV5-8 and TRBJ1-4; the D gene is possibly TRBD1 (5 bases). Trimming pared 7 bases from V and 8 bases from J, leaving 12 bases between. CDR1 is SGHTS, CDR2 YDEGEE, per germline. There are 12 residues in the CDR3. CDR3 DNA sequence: TGTGCCAGCCGCAGGGTTAAGGAAAAACTGTTTTTT. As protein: CASRRVKEKLFF. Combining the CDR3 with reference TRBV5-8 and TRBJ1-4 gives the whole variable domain EAGVTQSPTHLIKTRGQQATLRCSPISGHTSVYWYQQALGLGLQFLLWYDEGEERNRGNFPPRFSGRQFPNYSSELNVNALELEDSALYLCASRRVKEKLFFGSGTQLSVL.

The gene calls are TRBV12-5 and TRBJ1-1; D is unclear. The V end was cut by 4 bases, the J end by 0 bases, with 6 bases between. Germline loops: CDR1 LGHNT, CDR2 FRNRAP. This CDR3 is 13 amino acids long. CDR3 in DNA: TGTGCTAGTGGTTCTCGCTTGAACACTGAAGCTTTCTTT. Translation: CASGSRLNTEAFF. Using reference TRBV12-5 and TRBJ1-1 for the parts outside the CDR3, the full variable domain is DARVTQTPRHKVTEMGQEVTMRCQPILGHNTVFWYRQTMMQGLELLAYFRNRAPLDDSGMPKDRFSAEMPDATLATLKIQPSEPRDSAVYFCASGSRLNTEAFFGQGTRLTVV.

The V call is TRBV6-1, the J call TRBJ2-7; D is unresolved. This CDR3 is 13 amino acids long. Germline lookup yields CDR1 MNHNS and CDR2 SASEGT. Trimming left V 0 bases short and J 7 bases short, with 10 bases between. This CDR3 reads CASSEALRVEQYF. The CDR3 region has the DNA TGTGCCAGCAGTGAAGCGCTTAGGGTGGAGCAGTACTTC.

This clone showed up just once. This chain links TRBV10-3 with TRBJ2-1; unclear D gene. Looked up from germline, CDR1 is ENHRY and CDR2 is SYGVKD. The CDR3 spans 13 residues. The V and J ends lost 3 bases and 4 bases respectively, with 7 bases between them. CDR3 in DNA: TGTGCCATCAGTGACCCAGCTTACAATGAGCAGTTCTTC. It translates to CAISDPAYNEQFF.